Each of the 26 T cell receptor beta chains below was sequenced from the same sample in a study of CD8 T cells in Susac syndrome. Random hexamers were used to reverse transcribe the RNA input (about 0.45 to 1 ug). TCRdb itself ran the immunoSEQ multiplex PCR reads through MiXCR, one entry per CDR3 protein. There are some 260,000 distinct CDR3 sequences in the sample; 70% to 90% occur only once, and over 0.095% lies in the top ten. The material sequenced was CD8+ T cells from PBMCs. The source is a human donor with multiple sclerosis.

The CDR3 bases are TGTGCCACCAGCAGATCCCCTCCAGATACGCAGTATTTT. Protein: CATSRSPPDTQYF. The V call is TRBV15, the J call TRBJ2-3, with D uncertain. With 2 bases removed from V and 4 bases from J, the gap between germline ends came to 7 bases. The CDR3 extends over 13 amino acids. From germline, CDR1 is LNHNV and CDR2 YYDKDF (reference sequence). The full variable domain, its missing parts supplied by reference TRBV15 and TRBJ2-3, is DAMVIQNPRYQVTQFGKPVTLSCSQTLNHNVMYWYQQKSSQAPKLLFHYYDKDFNNEADTPDNFQSRRPNTSFCFLDIRSPGLGDTAMYLCATSRSPPDTQYFGPGTRLTVL.

This rearrangement joins TRBV27 to TRBJ1-5; 7 nucleotides line up with TRBD1. Germline CDR1 is MNHEY and CDR2 is SMNVEV (reference sequence). The length of the CDR3 is 15 residues. The V gene end was trimmed by 5 bases and the J gene end by 3 bases; junction bases not matched to a gene: 7. The CDR3 DNA reads as TGTGCCAGCAGTCAGGGGACAGTCTCCAATCAGCCCCAGCATTTT. Its protein is CASSQGTVSNQPQHF.

This chain connects TRBV27 to TRBJ2-1; D gene uncertain. Germline V gene sequence: CDR1 MNHEY, CDR2 SMNVEV (reference sequence). The CDR3 is 11 residues long. V lost 7 bases and J lost 9, with 10 bases in between. CDR3 loop: CASTTDGEQFF. CDR3 coding DNA: TGTGCCAGCACCACGGATGGTGAGCAGTTCTTC.

V and J are TRBV27 and TRBJ2-2; 13 bases agree with TRBD2. Germline CDR1 and CDR2: MNHEY and SMNVEV (reference sequence). The ends lost 4 bases at V and 4 bases at J; junction bases unmatched: 6. The CDR3 has 17 amino acids. CDR3 in DNA: TGTGCCAGCAGTTCCCCGGGACTAGCGGGGATCACCGGGGAGCTGTTTTTT. Translating it yields CASSSPGLAGITGELFF.

This clonotype came up once. The DNA of the CDR3 is TGTGCCAGCTCTAGCGGCTCGTACCAAGAGACCCAGTACTTC. Its protein product is CASSSGSYQETQYF. This chain connects TRBV2 to TRBJ2-5; TRBD2 agrees at 7 bases. Germline CDR1 is SNHLY and CDR2 is FYNNEI. Trimming at V came to 8 bases and at J to 0 bases, leaving 6 bases not matched to a gene. The CDR3 runs 14 residues.

The CDR3 DNA is TGTGCCACCAGTGGTGTGACTAGCGGGACCAGCACAGATACGCAGTATTTT. It yields the protein CATSGVTSGTSTDTQYF. This sequence joins TRBV24-1 and TRBJ2-3; 11 bases are shared with TRBD2. This CDR3 spans 17 amino acids. CDR1 and CDR2 from the germline V gene are KGHDR and SFDVKD. Germline trimming cut 5 bases from V and 0 bases from J; bases unmatched to any gene: 6.

The chain joins TRBV20-1 to TRBJ2-5, with D tentatively TRBD2 (6 bases). Looked up from germline, CDR1 is DFQATT and CDR2 is SNEGSKA (reference sequence). V was clipped by 0 bases and J by 2 bases, with 19 bases between them. The CDR3 totals 17 residues. The CDR3 DNA sequence: TGCAGTGCTAGAGATTTTCCGTGGAGGGTGGGGCAAGAGACCCAGTACTTC. This codes for CSARDFPWRVGQETQYF.

This chain joins TRBV12-5 and TRBJ2-1; TRBD2 agrees at 12 bases. CDR3 size: 20 residues. V lost 0 bases, J lost 2 bases, and 11 bases stayed unmatched. The V gene's germline CDR1 is LGHNT and CDR2 FRNRAP. This CDR3 is CASGLVRQGGLAGTYNEQFF. DNA for the CDR3: TGTGCTAGTGGTTTGGTACGGCAGGGGGGACTAGCGGGCACCTACAATGAGCAGTTCTTC.

This chain connects TRBV28 to TRBJ2-3; 9 nucleotides match TRBD2. This CDR3 contains 19 residues. The V and J ends lost 7 bases and 5 bases, in that order; junction bases with no gene match: 22. The V gene's germline CDR1 is MDHEN and CDR2 SYDVKM. CDR3 residues: CASILSSHWREGQRDTQYF. The CDR3 nucleotides are TGTGCCAGCATTCTTAGCTCCCACTGGCGGGAGGGCCAGAGAGATACGCAGTATTTT.

The CDR3 DNA follows: TGCAGTGCTTGGCGGGAGTCGGACGGGGAGCTGTTTTTT. Its translation is CSAWRESDGELFF. The gene calls are TRBV20-1 and TRBJ2-2; 7 positions agree with TRBD2. The germline gives CDR1 DFQATT, CDR2 SNEGSKA (reference sequence). This CDR3 is built from 13 residues. J was trimmed by 7 bases and V by 5 bases; bases with no gene match: 7.

The chain links TRBV30 to TRBJ2-2; weak D call: TRBD2 (6 bases). Trimming removed 5 bases from V and 5 bases from J, with 12 bases in between. The CDR3 loop spans 13 amino acids. Germline loops: CDR1 GTSNPN, CDR2 SVGIG (reference sequence). The CDR3 DNA follows: TGTGCCTGGGCCCCCCGGGAGACCGGGGAGCTGTTTTTT. Translating gives CAWAPRETGELFF.

The chain is built from TRBV2 and TRBJ2-1, with D possibly TRBD2 on 6 matching bases. Trimming removed 10 bases at V and 9 bases at J, with 16 bases between. This CDR3 is built from 12 residues. Germline V gene sequence: CDR1 SNHLY, CDR2 FYNNEI. The CDR3 bases are TGTGCCACCCAAGCGTTGCGGGGTGAGCAGTTCTTC. Protein sequence: CATQALRGEQFF.

The CDR3 DNA reads as TGTGCCAGCGAGGGGACTAGCGGGAGAAATGAGCAGTTCTTC. Protein product: CASEGTSGRNEQFF. The rearrangement joins TRBV13 to TRBJ2-1; 14 positions agree with TRBD2. This CDR3 has 14 amino acids. Looked up from germline, CDR1 is PRHDT and CDR2 is FYEKMQ (reference sequence). V shed 8 bases, J shed 7 bases, and the junction held 4 bases outside the gene matches.

The J gene is TRBJ2-7, the V gene TRBV7-8, with D uncertain. CDR1 is SGHVS, CDR2 FQNEAQ, per germline. This CDR3 has 14 amino acids. With 0 bases removed from V and 6 bases from J, the gap between germline ends came to 12 bases. The CDR3 DNA sequence: TGTGCCAGCAGCTTAGCGGTTTCCTCCCGCGAGCAGTACTTC. Its translation is CASSLAVSSREQYF.

V and J are TRBV6-1 and TRBJ2-5, with TRBD2 matching over 11 bases. CDR1 and CDR2 from the germline V gene are MNHNS and SASEGT. V shed 5 bases, J shed 4 bases, and the junction held 9 bases outside the gene matches. The CDR3 is 16 amino acids. CDR3 bases: TGTGCCAGCAGTCAGAGACTAGCGGGACCCCGAGAGACCCAGTACTTC. It translates to CASSQRLAGPRETQYF.

This clonotype was seen just once. V and J are TRBV11-2 and TRBJ2-5; possibly TRBD2 for D (5 bases). CDR1 is SGHAT and CDR2 is FQNNGV in the germline V gene. The CDR3 runs 15 residues. V was clipped by 0 bases and J by 4 bases, with 12 bases between them. The CDR3 nucleotides are TGTGCCAGCAGCTTAGATTTACTAGGTGGAGAGACCCAGTACTTC. Its translation: CASSLDLLGGETQYF.

J is TRBJ1-6 and V is TRBV10-3, with TRBD1 identical over 7 bases. With 3 bases clipped from V and 10 bases from J, the junction kept 6 bases outside the gene matches. Germline V lookup: CDR1 ENHRY, CDR2 SYGVKD. This CDR3 has 14 residues. The CDR3 sequence is CAISEDREISPLHF. CDR3 DNA: TGTGCCATCAGTGAAGACAGGGAAATCTCACCCCTCCACTTT.

The chain carries TRBV6-2 or TRBV6-3 and TRBJ2-1; a possible D gene is TRBD1 (5 bases). The CDR3 totals 13 residues. Germline CDR1 is MNHEY and CDR2 is SVGEGT. Trimming stripped 5 bases from V and 9 bases from J, with 14 bases between. The CDR3 region has the DNA TGTGCCAGCAGTGACAGCCGCGGCAGTGAGCAGTTCTTC. Protein product: CASSDSRGSEQFF.

The chain carries TRBV7-9 and TRBJ1-1; 7 bases fit TRBD1. Germline V gene data show CDR1 as SEHNR and CDR2 as FQNEAQ (reference sequence). The V gene end was trimmed by 5 bases and the J gene end by 4 bases; junction bases not matched to a gene: 7. This CDR3 has 14 amino acids. The CDR3 protein is CASSPDRRGTEAFF. CDR3 in DNA: TGTGCCAGCAGCCCGGACAGGAGGGGCACTGAAGCTTTCTTT.

Comment on this clonotype: At one boundary the junction diverges from the germline segment, which might be a read error. This chain uses TRBV7-9 with TRBJ2-4; TRBD2 matches 7 bases. Germline loops: CDR1 SEHNR, CDR2 FQNEAQ (reference sequence). The CDR3 spans 12 residues. The CDR3 protein is CASSLGAGTILF. The CDR3 nucleotides read TGTGCCAGCAGCTTAGGGGCCGGGACTATCCTCTTC.

The chain carries TRBV9 and TRBJ2-1, with TRBD2 matching over 8 bases. After removal of 3 bases from V and 2 bases from J, the junction contained 7 bases not matched to a gene. This CDR3 is built from 16 residues. The germline CDR1 and CDR2 sequences are SGDLS and YYNGEE. CDR3: CASSAIGREAYNEQFF. CDR3 sequence (DNA): TGTGCCAGCAGCGCAATAGGGCGGGAGGCCTACAATGAGCAGTTCTTC.

This sequence joins TRBV30 and TRBJ2-1; a weak D match, TRBD2 (5 bases). This CDR3 comprises 15 residues. Germline CDR1 GTSNPN, CDR2 SVGIG (reference sequence). Trimming removed 0 bases from V and 0 bases from J, with 9 bases in between. DNA for the CDR3: TGTGCCTGGAGTGTAGAAGCGGCCTCCTACAATGAGCAGTTCTTC. This encodes CAWSVEAASYNEQFF.

This chain joins TRBV10-3 and TRBJ2-1, with 8 positions matching TRBD2. This CDR3 contains 18 residues. Germline lookup yields CDR1 ENHRY and CDR2 SYGVKD. Germline trimming cut 2 bases from V and 8 bases from J; bases unmatched to any gene: 17. The CDR3 coding sequence is TGTGCCATCAGTGAGGCGATCTCTACGGGAGGGCCGGGCGATGAGCAGTTCTTC. Amino acid sequence: CAISEAISTGGPGDEQFF.

The chain links TRBV28 to TRBJ2-1; 14 nucleotides line up with TRBD2. This CDR3 region has 15 residues. After removal of 6 bases from V and 6 bases from J, the junction contained 4 bases not matched to a gene. Germline-derived CDR1 and CDR2 are MDHEN and SYDVKM. The CDR3 spells CASRSTSGRGNEQFF. The CDR3 coding sequence is TGTGCCAGCAGGTCGACTAGCGGGAGGGGCAATGAGCAGTTCTTC.

The gene calls are TRBV5-1 and TRBJ2-7; tentatively, D is TRBD1 (6 bases). Trimming stripped 0 bases from V and 5 bases from J, with 15 bases between. CDR3 length: 15 amino acids. The germline V gene has CDR1 SGHRS and CDR2 YFSETQ. CDR3 sequence: CASSLAQGNLNEQYF. CDR3 nucleotide sequence: TGCGCCAGCAGCTTGGCCCAGGGGAATTTGAACGAGCAGTACTTC.

V gene TRBV25-1 combines with J gene TRBJ2-6; D not resolved. The CDR3 extends over 13 amino acids. The V end was cut by 6 bases, the J end by 7 bases, with 10 bases between. CDR1 and CDR2 from the germline V gene are MGHDK and SYGVNS. The CDR3 sequence: CASRQTPANVLTF. Here the CDR3 DNA reads TGTGCCAGCAGACAGACCCCCGCCAACGTCCTGACTTTC.